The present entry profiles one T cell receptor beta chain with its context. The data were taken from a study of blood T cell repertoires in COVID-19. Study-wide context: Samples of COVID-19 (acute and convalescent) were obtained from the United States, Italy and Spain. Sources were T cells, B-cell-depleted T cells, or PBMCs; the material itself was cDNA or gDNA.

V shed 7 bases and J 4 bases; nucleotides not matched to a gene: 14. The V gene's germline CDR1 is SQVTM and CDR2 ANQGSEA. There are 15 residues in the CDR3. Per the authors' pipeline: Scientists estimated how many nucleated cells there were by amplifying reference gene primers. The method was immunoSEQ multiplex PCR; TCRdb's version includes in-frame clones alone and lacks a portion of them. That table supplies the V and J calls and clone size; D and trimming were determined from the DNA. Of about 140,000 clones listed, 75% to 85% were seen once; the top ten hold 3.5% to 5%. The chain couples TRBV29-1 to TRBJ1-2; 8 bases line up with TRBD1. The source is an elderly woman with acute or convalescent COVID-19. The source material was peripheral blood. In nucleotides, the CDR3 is TGCAGCGCCCTAAGTACAGGACAGGGAGGCTATGGCTACACCTTC. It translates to CSALSTGQGGYGYTF. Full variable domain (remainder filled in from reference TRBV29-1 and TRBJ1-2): SAVISQKPSRDICQRGTSLTIQCQVDSQVTMMFWYRQQPGQSLTLIATANQGSEATYESGFVIDKFPISRPNLTFSTLTVSNMSPEDSSIYLCSALSTGQGGYGYTFGSGTRLTVV.